The present TCR beta chain was sequenced within a study of graft-versus-host responses after intestinal transplantation. With V trimmed by 6 bases and J by 8 bases, 9 bases remained unmatched. CDR3 size: 13 residues. The germline CDR1 and CDR2 sequences are MNHEY and SVGAGI. Assay used: immunoSEQ multiplex PCR; TCRdb lists only in-frame clones, some missing. The table lists roughly 4,100 clones, 65% to 90% of them singletons. For this clone: Antigen specificity is unknown.

The starting material, graft tissue, was processed to release intraepithelial and lamina propria lymphocytes. Whole-study results and caveats: Early post-transplant declines in HvG were associated with peak levels of circulating GvH clones. GvH clones occurred in recipient marrow; some first appeared in ileum or blood.

The chain joins TRBV6-5 to TRBJ1-2; 7 bases line up with TRBD1. The sequence derives from a human patient who received an intestinal transplant, so some T cells may come from the graft donor. The sample in question was ileum tissue, obtained roughly 660 days after intestinal transplant. Written as DNA, the CDR3 is TGTGCCAGCAGAACAACAGGGGACCGAGGCTACACCTTC. Residues: CASRTTGDRGYTF.